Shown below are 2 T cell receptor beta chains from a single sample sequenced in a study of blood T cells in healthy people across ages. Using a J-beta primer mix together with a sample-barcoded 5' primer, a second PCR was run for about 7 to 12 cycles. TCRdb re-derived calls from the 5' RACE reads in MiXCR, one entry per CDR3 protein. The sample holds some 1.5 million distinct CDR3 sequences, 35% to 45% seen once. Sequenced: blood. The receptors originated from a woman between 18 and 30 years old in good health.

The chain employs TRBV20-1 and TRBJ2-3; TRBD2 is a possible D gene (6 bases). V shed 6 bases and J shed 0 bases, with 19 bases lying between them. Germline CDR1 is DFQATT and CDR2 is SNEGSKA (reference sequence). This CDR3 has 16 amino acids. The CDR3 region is CSADPEGIASTDTQYF. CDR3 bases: TGCAGTGCGGATCCGGAGGGAATAGCAAGCACAGATACGCAGTATTTT.

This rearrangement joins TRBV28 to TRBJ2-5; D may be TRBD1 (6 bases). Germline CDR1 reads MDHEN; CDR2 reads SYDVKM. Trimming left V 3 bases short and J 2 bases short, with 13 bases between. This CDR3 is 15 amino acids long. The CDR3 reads CASSLDRPTQETQYF. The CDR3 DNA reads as TGTGCCAGCAGTTTGGACAGACCAACACAAGAGACCCAGTACTTC. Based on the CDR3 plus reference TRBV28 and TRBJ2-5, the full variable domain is DVKVTQSSRYLVKRTGEKVFLECVQDMDHENMFWYRQDPGLGLRLIYFSYDVKMKEKGDIPEGYSVSREKKERFSLILESASTNQTSMYLCASSLDRPTQETQYFGPGTRLLVL.